The 15 T cell receptor beta chains below were found in one sample sequenced in a study of blood T cell repertoires in COVID-19. Here immunoSEQ multiplex PCR was the method, and the copy in TCRdb shows in-frame clones only, minus some. The data contain around 230,000 clones, around 80% of them seen just once; the ten biggest clones take up 8.2%. The sequencing sample was made of peripheral blood. The receptors were sampled from a woman between 45 and 65 years old with acute or convalescent COVID-19.

J is TRBJ1-4 and V is TRBV19, with D tentatively TRBD1 (6 bases). The V gene lost 6 bases and the J gene lost 6 bases, with 14 bases spanning the gap. Per the germline V gene, CDR1 is LNHDA and CDR2 is SQIVND (reference sequence). This CDR3 is 14 amino acids long. CDR3 loop: CASSRGDKDEKLFF. CDR3 in DNA: TGTGCCAGTAGCCGGGGGGACAAAGATGAAAAACTGTTTTTT. The variable domain in full, completed from reference TRBV19 and TRBJ1-4, reads DGGITQSPKYLFRKEGQNVTLSCEQNLNHDAMYWYRQDPGQGLRLIYYSQIVNDFQKGDIAEGYSVSREKKESFPLTVTSAQKNPTAFYLCASSRGDKDEKLFFGSGTQLSVL.

This chain joins TRBV11-2 and TRBJ1-1, with no clear D. The CDR3 spans 16 residues. The V gene lost 5 bases and the J gene lost 0 bases, with 16 bases spanning the gap. Per germline, CDR1 SGHAT and CDR2 FQNNGV. CDR3 in amino acids: CASSPIREGMNTEAFF. The CDR3 DNA reads as TGTGCCAGCAGCCCCATCCGAGAGGGTATGAACACTGAAGCTTTCTTT. Full variable domain (remainder filled in from reference TRBV11-2 and TRBJ1-1): EAGVAQSPRYKIIEKRQSVAFWCNPISGHATLYWYQQILGQGPKLLIQFQNNGVVDDSQLPKDRFSAERLKGVDSTLKIQPAKLEDSAVYLCASSPIREGMNTEAFFGQGTRLTVV.

This clone occurred once. J is TRBJ1-5 and V is TRBV5-8; 9 positions agree with TRBD1. The CDR3 runs 16 residues. V dropped 3 bases and J dropped 5; count of bases not matched to a gene: 9. Per germline, CDR1 SGHTS and CDR2 YDEGEE. For the CDR3, the DNA is TGTGCCAGCAGCTCCATAGGGACAGGGAATTATCAGCCCCAGCATTTT. This gives the protein CASSSIGTGNYQPQHF.

The chain joins TRBV28 to TRBJ1-2; D is unresolved. The germline V and J ends were trimmed by 7 bases and 1 base, with 13 bases remaining between them. Germline assignment: CDR1 MDHEN and CDR2 SYDVKM. This CDR3 is built from 14 residues. The CDR3: CASKVLESNYGYTF. The DNA of the CDR3 is TGTGCCAGCAAAGTTTTGGAGAGTAACTATGGCTACACCTTC.

The genes are TRBV14 and TRBJ2-2; D remains ambiguous. CDR3 length: 13 amino acids. V was trimmed by 2 bases and J by 5 bases, leaving 6 bases between them. Germline V gene lookup returns CDR1 SGHDN and CDR2 FVKESK. The CDR3 sequence: CASSQRVTGELFF. As DNA, the CDR3 is TGTGCCAGCAGCCAAAGAGTGACCGGGGAGCTGTTTTTT.

The chain joins TRBV20-1 to TRBJ1-2; tentatively, D is TRBD1 (6 bases). The germline gives CDR1 DFQATT, CDR2 SNEGSKA (reference sequence). The CDR3 loop spans 13 amino acids. The V gene lost 3 bases and the J gene lost 3 bases, with 11 bases spanning the gap. The CDR3 reads CSASIRGDYGYTF. CDR3 DNA: TGCAGTGCTAGTATCAGGGGCGACTATGGCTACACCTTC.

The chain combines TRBV7-9 with TRBJ2-1, with 10 bases that match TRBD1. The junction had 13 bases not matched to a gene; V was cut back by 7 bases and J by 7 bases. This CDR3 has 16 residues. The germline V gene encodes CDR1 SEHNR and CDR2 FQNEAQ (reference sequence). This chain's CDR3 is CASNPRWDRGQNEQFF. In DNA, the CDR3 is TGTGCCAGCAACCCGCGATGGGACAGGGGACAGAATGAGCAGTTCTTC.

This chain connects TRBV29-1 to TRBJ1-1, with no clear D. The CDR3 is made up of 12 amino acids. CDR1 is SQVTM and CDR2 is ANQGSEA in the germline V gene. Trimming left V 7 bases short and J 3 bases short, with 12 bases between. CDR3 coding DNA: TGCAGCGCCAGAACGGGTTACACTGAAGCTTTCTTT. Translation: CSARTGYTEAFF.

The chain links TRBV28 to TRBJ2-5; possibly TRBD1 for D (5 bases). Trimming removed 5 bases from V and 1 base from J, with 17 bases in between. Germline CDR1 reads MDHEN; CDR2 reads SYDVKM. The CDR3 is 16 amino acids. CDR3 sequence reads: CASSTYSTGLQETQYF. CDR3 coding DNA: TGTGCCAGCAGTACTTACTCTACAGGCCTCCAAGAGACCCAGTACTTC. The full variable domain, in which reference TRBV28 and TRBJ2-5 provide the parts outside the CDR3, is DVKVTQSSRYLVKRTGEKVFLECVQDMDHENMFWYRQDPGLGLRLIYFSYDVKMKEKGDIPEGYSVSREKKERFSLILESASTNQTSMYLCASSTYSTGLQETQYFGPGTRLLVL.

The rearrangement joins TRBV6-5 to TRBJ1-5, with D possibly TRBD1 on 5 matching bases. Germline values: CDR1 MNHEY, CDR2 SVGAGI. Trimming stripped 4 bases from V and 4 bases from J, with 8 bases between. The CDR3 is 13 amino acids. DNA for the CDR3: TGTGCCAGCAGTTCAGACAGAAATCAGCCCCAGCATTTT. Its protein product is CASSSDRNQPQHF.

This chain uses TRBV15 with TRBJ2-3; 12 positions agree with TRBD2. Germline CDR1 LNHNV, CDR2 YYDKDF (reference sequence). V lost 6 bases to trimming and J lost 6 bases; unmatched junction nucleotides: 10. The CDR3 consists of 16 residues. CDR3 amino acids: CATSLRLAGGSDTQYF. CDR3 coding DNA: TGTGCCACCAGTCTTAGGCTAGCGGGAGGGTCGGATACGCAGTATTTT. The complete variable domain, with remaining parts taken from reference TRBV15 and TRBJ2-3, reads DAMVIQNPRYQVTQFGKPVTLSCSQTLNHNVMYWYQQKSSQAPKLLFHYYDKDFNNEADTPDNFQSRRPNTSFCFLDIRSPGLGDTAMYLCATSLRLAGGSDTQYFGPGTRLTVL.

This chain joins TRBV6-1 and TRBJ2-7, with TRBD1 matching 9 bases. Per the germline V gene, CDR1 is MNHNS and CDR2 is SASEGT. This CDR3 contains 15 residues. Trimming removed 2 bases from V and 3 bases from J; junction bases left unmatched: 5. CDR3 DNA: TGTGCCAGCAGTGAATTTCCGACAGGGGGCTACGAGCAGTACTTC. Protein: CASSEFPTGGYEQYF.

This chain links TRBV12-3 or TRBV12-4 with TRBJ2-7; possibly TRBD2 for D (5 bases). Between the trimmed V and J ends, which lost 7 bases and 6 bases, there was a span of 13 bases. The CDR3 has 12 amino acids. CDR3 bases: TGTGCCAGCAAACCCAAGGGAGCCGAGCAGTACTTC. It specifies CASKPKGAEQYF.

This sequence joins TRBV2 and TRBJ2-3; tentatively, D is TRBD1 (5 bases). Looked up from germline, CDR1 is SNHLY and CDR2 is FYNNEI. V dropped 3 bases and J dropped 6 bases, with 19 bases sitting between them. The CDR3 consists of 16 residues. CDR3: CASSDPASVKGDTQYF. The DNA of the CDR3 is TGTGCCAGCAGTGACCCGGCTTCCGTCAAGGGGGATACGCAGTATTTT.

This clone was counted only a few times. This chain joins TRBV12-3 or TRBV12-4 and TRBJ1-4; 7 bases line up with TRBD1. J lost 2 bases, V lost 8 bases, and 2 bases had no gene match. This CDR3 comprises 13 residues. CDR3 in DNA: TGTGCCAGCCAGGGGGGCACTAATGAAAAACTGTTTTTT. Its translation: CASQGGTNEKLFF.